The rows below give T cell receptor beta chains drawn from one sample of a study of shared T cell receptors in the human thymus. Profiling relied on immunoSEQ multiplex PCR, and the TCRdb table lists in-frame clones only, not all of them. The table includes about 710,000 clones, over 75% detected once. The same sample was also used in a study of human thymus T cells.

Sequencing input: thymocytes. The receptor set was obtained from a boy under three years old with a congenital heart defect. Each CDR3 is given with its conserved first and last residue. A D gene is named only where the DNA matches it firmly. Some rows have no size entry. The others give once, few or many, or a class for an expanded clone.

TRBJ1-6,TRBV6-1,.,.,CASGRGVDYNSPLHF,TGTGCCAGCGGGAGGGGAGTCGATTATAATTCACCCCTCCACTTT
TRBJ1-5,TRBV7-8,.,.,CASSLGRVYGSNQPQHF,TGTGCCAGCAGCTTAGGCCGGGTATACGGTAGCAATCAGCCCCAGCATTTT
TRBJ2-6,TRBV19,TRBD1,once,CASSLRTGLDAGANVLTF,TGTGCCAGTAGTCTCCGGACAGGTTTGGATGCTGGGGCCAACGTCCTGACTTTC
TRBJ2-7,TRBV12-5,TRBD2,.,CASGLTPPSGRRYEQYF,TGTGCTAGTGGTTTGACCCCCCCTAGCGGGAGGAGGTACGAGCAGTACTTC
TRBJ2-3,TRBV19,.,.,CASSIDLSRGERFRTDTQYF,TGTGCCAGTAGTATAGATCTGTCCAGGGGTGAGCGGTTCAGGACAGATACGCAGTATTTT
TRBJ2-5,TRBV9,TRBD1,.,CASSADRVGLKTQYF,TGTGCCAGCAGCGCAGACAGGGTCGGGCTAAAGACCCAGTACTTC
TRBJ1-2,TRBV14,.,.,CASSQAQTDGYTF,TGTGCCAGCAGCCAAGCACAGACAGATGGCTACACCTTC
TRBJ2-5,TRBV28,.,.,CASSLTQDRSETQYF,TGTGCCAGCAGTTTAACGCAGGATCGGTCGGAGACCCAGTACTTC
TRBJ2-7,TRBV7-9,.,.,CATSRDLISYEQYF,TGTGCCACTTCCCGGGACTTAATCTCCTACGAGCAGTACTTC
TRBJ2-1,TRBV6-5,.,.,CASSYLTGTHNEQFF,TGTGCCAGCAGTTACTTAACAGGGACCCACAATGAGCAGTTCTTC
TRBJ1-2,TRBV5-5,.,.,CASSLASPGYTF,TGTGCCAGCAGCTTGGCGAGCCCAGGCTACACCTTC
TRBJ2-7,TRBV27,.,.,CASSPKPPSYEQYF,TGTGCCAGCAGTCCGAAGCCTCCAAGCTACGAGCAGTACTTC
TRBJ2-7,TRBV11-1,.,once,CASSLATGPPYEQYF,TGTGCCAGCAGCTTGGCGACAGGTCCCCCCTACGAGCAGTACTTC
TRBJ1-5,TRBV19,.,.,CASSYGRQGLSNQPQHF,TGTGCCAGTAGTTATGGTCGGCAGGGCCTTAGCAATCAGCCCCAGCATTTT
TRBJ2-1,TRBV28,TRBD1,.,CASSLRGQGGLFLENEQFF,TGTGCCAGCAGTTTGCGGGGACAGGGGGGGTTGTTTTTAGAGAATGAGCAGTTCTTC
TRBJ2-7,TRBV20-1,.,few,CSARVSQEQYF,TGCAGTGCTAGAGTCTCACAGGAGCAGTACTTC
TRBJ2-1,TRBV30,.,.,CACSLKRVANEQFF,TGTGCCTGTTCCTTAAAGCGTGTGGCCAATGAGCAGTTCTTC
TRBJ2-3,TRBV11-2,.,.,CASSSSSRWGLSTDTQYF,TGTGCCAGCAGCTCCTCGTCGCGTTGGGGGCTCAGCACAGATACGCAGTATTTT
TRBJ1-5,TRBV18,TRBD1,.,CASSSGTGSNQPQHF,TGTGCCAGCTCATCCGGGACAGGGAGCAATCAGCCCCAGCATTTT
TRBJ2-2,TRBV10-3,.,.,CAISEGGLGELFF,TGTGCCATCAGTGAAGGAGGTTTGGGGGAGCTGTTTTTT
TRBJ1-2,TRBV6-5,.,.,CASRSTGTNYGYTF,TGTGCCAGCAGGTCCACCGGGACAAACTATGGCTACACCTTC
TRBJ1-4,TRBV6-7,TRBD1,.,CASSKQGEGNEKLFF,TGTGCCAGCAGTAAACAGGGGGAGGGTAATGAAAAACTGTTTTTT
TRBJ2-2,TRBV4-3,TRBD2,.,CASSQGGTSGGASTGELFF,TGCGCCAGCAGCCAGGGTGGGACTAGCGGGGGGGCGTCCACCGGGGAGCTGTTTTTT
TRBJ2-7,TRBV5-6,TRBD1,.,CASSSWDRRTYEQYF,TGTGCCAGCAGCTCCTGGGACAGGAGAACCTACGAGCAGTACTTC